The rows below give T cell receptor beta chains drawn from one sample of a study of cytotoxic CD8 clonotypes in ibrutinib-treated CLL. TCRdb's table, derived via immunoSEQ multiplex PCR, lists solely in-frame clones and lacks some. The sample includes 75,000 to 90,000 clones, roughly 85% seen only once; the top ten take less than 40%. The sample here was PBMCs, taken after 24 months of ibrutinib treatment. The origin of the receptors is a human donor with chronic lymphocytic leukemia. Each CDR3 is given with its conserved first and last residue. A D gene is named only where the DNA matches it firmly. The size of a clone is reported for some rows only, either as once, few or many, or as a class for expanded clones.

D gene: TRBD2; J gene: TRBJ2-1; CDR3 length: 15; V gene: TRBV28; clone size: NA; CDR3 DNA: TGTGCCAGCAGTACCCGGACTAGCGGGATCGATGAGCAGTTCTTC; CDR3 protein: CASSTRTSGIDEQFF
D gene: NA; J gene: TRBJ2-7; CDR3 length: 11; V gene: TRBV6-5; clone size: once; CDR3 DNA: TGTGCCAGCAGCCAAAACTACGAGCAGTACTTC; CDR3 protein: CASSQNYEQYF
D gene: NA; J gene: TRBJ1-2; CDR3 length: 14; V gene: TRBV19; clone size: few; CDR3 DNA: TGTGCCAGTAGGCGTGGGGCAACCGGCGAGGGCTACACCTTC; CDR3 protein: CASRRGATGEGYTF
D gene: NA; J gene: TRBJ2-2; CDR3 length: 15; V gene: TRBV4-3; clone size: NA; CDR3 DNA: TGCGCCAGCAGCCAAGATTCGGGGGTCACCGGGGAGCTGTTTTTT; CDR3 protein: CASSQDSGVTGELFF
D gene: NA; J gene: TRBJ2-3; CDR3 length: 11; V gene: TRBV6-5; clone size: once; CDR3 DNA: TGTGCCAGCAATCGAGGAGATACGCAGTATTTT; CDR3 protein: CASNRGDTQYF
D gene: NA; J gene: TRBJ2-1; CDR3 length: 13; V gene: TRBV6-5; clone size: NA; CDR3 DNA: TGTGCCAGCAGTCTAACACCCCGGGACACTCGGATCTTC; CDR3 protein: CASSLTPRDTRIF
D gene: NA; J gene: TRBJ2-2; CDR3 length: 16; V gene: TRBV21-1; clone size: NA; CDR3 DNA: TGTGCCAGCAGCACCGGACTAGCGGACAGAACCGGGGAGCTGTTTTTT; CDR3 protein: CASSTGLADRTGELFF
D gene: NA; J gene: TRBJ2-7; CDR3 length: 14; V gene: TRBV10-3; clone size: NA; CDR3 DNA: TGTGCCATCAGTGGGACAGCCACCGACTACGAGCAGTACTTC; CDR3 protein: CAISGTATDYEQYF
D gene: NA; J gene: TRBJ1-5; CDR3 length: 13; V gene: TRBV25-1; clone size: once; CDR3 DNA: TGTGCCAGCAGTGAAATGGGCAATCAGCCCCAGCATTTT; CDR3 protein: CASSEMGNQPQHF
D gene: NA; J gene: TRBJ2-7; CDR3 length: 15; V gene: TRBV11-2; clone size: NA; CDR3 DNA: TGTGCCAGCAGCCTAGGTCCGCTTTACTCCTACGAGCAGTACTTC; CDR3 protein: CASSLGPLYSYEQYF
D gene: TRBD2; J gene: TRBJ2-1; CDR3 length: 15; V gene: TRBV18; clone size: NA; CDR3 DNA: TGTGCCAGCTCCCCCGGGACTAGCGGTTACAATGAGCAGTTCTTC; CDR3 protein: CASSPGTSGYNEQFF
D gene: TRBD1; J gene: TRBJ1-6; CDR3 length: 15; V gene: TRBV10-3; clone size: NA; CDR3 DNA: TGTGCCATCAGGTCCTCGGACAGGGAGAATTCACCCCTCCACTTT; CDR3 protein: CAIRSSDRENSPLHF
D gene: NA; J gene: TRBJ2-1; CDR3 length: 16; V gene: TRBV27; clone size: NA; CDR3 DNA: TGTGCCAGCAGTTTATCAAGGGGGAGCGCCTACAATGAGCAGTTCTTC; CDR3 protein: CASSLSRGSAYNEQFF
D gene: TRBD1; J gene: TRBJ2-3; CDR3 length: 16; V gene: TRBV28; clone size: NA; CDR3 DNA: TGTGCCAGCAGTGCAACTACAGGGGGCAGGACAGATACGCAGTATTTT; CDR3 protein: CASSATTGGRTDTQYF
D gene: NA; J gene: TRBJ1-5; CDR3 length: 17; V gene: TRBV6-1; clone size: NA; CDR3 DNA: TGTGCCAGCAGTGAAGCTGCGGGGCGGTATAGCAATCAGCCCCAGCATTTT; CDR3 protein: CASSEAAGRYSNQPQHF
D gene: NA; J gene: TRBJ1-1; CDR3 length: 19; V gene: TRBV28; clone size: NA; CDR3 DNA: TGTGCCAGCCACTCACCCACCCCGGGCAGGGGACGAATAAACACTGAAGCTTTCTTT; CDR3 protein: CASHSPTPGRGRINTEAFF
D gene: TRBD2; J gene: TRBJ2-1; CDR3 length: 15; V gene: TRBV11-3; clone size: NA; CDR3 DNA: TGTGCCAGCAGCCCAACTAGCGGGAGGGGGTATGAGCAGTTCTTC; CDR3 protein: CASSPTSGRGYEQFF
D gene: NA; J gene: TRBJ2-2; CDR3 length: 15; V gene: TRBV23-1; clone size: NA; CDR3 DNA: TGCGCCAGCAGTCAATCTGCCCAAAACACCGGGGAGCTGTTTTTT; CDR3 protein: CASSQSAQNTGELFF
D gene: NA; J gene: TRBJ1-5; CDR3 length: 14; V gene: TRBV10-3; clone size: NA; CDR3 DNA: TGTGCCATCAGTGATATCCCAGGGGACCAGCCCCAGCATTTT; CDR3 protein: CAISDIPGDQPQHF
D gene: NA; J gene: TRBJ1-1; CDR3 length: 14; V gene: TRBV19; clone size: NA; CDR3 DNA: TGTGCCAGTAGTTTCGGGACACCGAACACTGAAGCTTTCTTT; CDR3 protein: CASSFGTPNTEAFF
D gene: NA; J gene: TRBJ2-1; CDR3 length: 13; V gene: TRBV7-2; clone size: NA; CDR3 DNA: TGTGCCAGCAGCTTAGAAGGAGACAATGAGCAGTTCTTC; CDR3 protein: CASSLEGDNEQFF
D gene: NA; J gene: TRBJ2-1; CDR3 length: 19; V gene: TRBV5-6; clone size: NA; CDR3 DNA: TGTGCCAGCACCTTTGAGGGGGGGCCCCTTGGTAACCCTAACAATGAGCAGTTCTTC; CDR3 protein: CASTFEGGPLGNPNNEQFF
D gene: NA; J gene: TRBJ1-2; CDR3 length: 11; V gene: TRBV20-1; clone size: NA; CDR3 DNA: TGCAGTGCTTCAGACATGCATGGCTACACCTTC; CDR3 protein: CSASDMHGYTF
D gene: TRBD2; J gene: TRBJ2-5; CDR3 length: 15; V gene: TRBV4-2; clone size: NA; CDR3 DNA: TGTGCCAGCAGCCGGACGACTAGCGGCCAAGAGACCCAGTACTTC; CDR3 protein: CASSRTTSGQETQYF
D gene: NA; J gene: TRBJ2-4; CDR3 length: 14; V gene: TRBV11-2; clone size: NA; CDR3 DNA: TGTGCCAGCAGCTTAGTCCAGGAGAAAAACATTCAGTACTTC; CDR3 protein: CASSLVQEKNIQYF
D gene: TRBD1; J gene: TRBJ2-7; CDR3 length: 15; V gene: TRBV4-1; clone size: NA; CDR3 DNA: TGCGCCAGCAGCCACCCGGGACAGAGCCAGTACGAGCAGTACTTC; CDR3 protein: CASSHPGQSQYEQYF
D gene: NA; J gene: TRBJ1-3; CDR3 length: 16; V gene: TRBV15; clone size: once; CDR3 DNA: TGTGCCACCAGCAGAGACAGGGGCTACTCTGGAAACACCATATATTTT; CDR3 protein: CATSRDRGYSGNTIYF
D gene: NA; J gene: TRBJ2-1; CDR3 length: 13; V gene: TRBV7-3; clone size: NA; CDR3 DNA: TGTGCCAGCAGCTCTAGCCCTCGGGATGAGCAGTTCTTC; CDR3 protein: CASSSSPRDEQFF
D gene: NA; J gene: TRBJ2-1; CDR3 length: 13; V gene: TRBV7-2; clone size: NA; CDR3 DNA: TGTGCCAGCAGCTTAGCCTCGAACAATGAGCAGTTCTTC; CDR3 protein: CASSLASNNEQFF
D gene: NA; J gene: TRBJ2-1; CDR3 length: 13; V gene: TRBV10-1; clone size: NA; CDR3 DNA: TGCGCCAGCAGTAAGGACGAGTCCAGTGAGCAGTTCTTC; CDR3 protein: CASSKDESSEQFF
D gene: TRBD1; J gene: TRBJ2-1; CDR3 length: 13; V gene: TRBV11-1; clone size: once; CDR3 DNA: TGTGCCAGCAGCCCAAGGACAGGGGGTGAGCAGTTCTTC; CDR3 protein: CASSPRTGGEQFF
D gene: TRBD2; J gene: TRBJ2-1; CDR3 length: 16; V gene: TRBV19; clone size: NA; CDR3 DNA: TGTGCCAGTAGTATGGTAGCGGGAGTCGTGTACAATGAGCAGTTCTTC; CDR3 protein: CASSMVAGVVYNEQFF
D gene: NA; J gene: TRBJ2-7; CDR3 length: 15; V gene: TRBV4-2; clone size: NA; CDR3 DNA: TGTGCCAGCAGCCAAGTCGGACAGAGCTCCTACGAGCAGTACTTC; CDR3 protein: CASSQVGQSSYEQYF
D gene: TRBD2; J gene: TRBJ2-3; CDR3 length: 17; V gene: TRBV28; clone size: NA; CDR3 DNA: TGTGCCAGCAGTCCACTCGGGACTAGCGGGAGTGCAGATACGCAGTATTTT; CDR3 protein: CASSPLGTSGSADTQYF
D gene: TRBD1; J gene: TRBJ2-7; CDR3 length: 14; V gene: TRBV7-9; clone size: NA; CDR3 DNA: TGTGCCAGCAGTTATCAGGACAGGGGGTACGAGCAGTACTTC; CDR3 protein: CASSYQDRGYEQYF
D gene: TRBD1; J gene: TRBJ2-1; CDR3 length: 16; V gene: TRBV5-6; clone size: NA; CDR3 DNA: TGTGCCAGCAGCTCCGACAGGGGCAGCTCCTACAATGAGCAGTTCTTC; CDR3 protein: CASSSDRGSSYNEQFF
D gene: NA; J gene: TRBJ2-5; CDR3 length: 14; V gene: TRBV9; clone size: NA; CDR3 DNA: TGTGCCAGCAGCGTAGGTAGGGCTCAAGAGACCCAGTACTTC; CDR3 protein: CASSVGRAQETQYF
D gene: NA; J gene: TRBJ2-7; CDR3 length: 15; V gene: TRBV7-3; clone size: few; CDR3 DNA: TGTGCCAGCAGCTTGGGGTTAGCGGAAGACTACGAGCAGTACTTC; CDR3 protein: CASSLGLAEDYEQYF
D gene: NA; J gene: TRBJ1-3; CDR3 length: 14; V gene: TRBV5-1; clone size: NA; CDR3 DNA: TGCGCCAGCAGCTTGGGCGAAGCTGGAAACACCATATATTTT; CDR3 protein: CASSLGEAGNTIYF
D gene: NA; J gene: TRBJ2-3; CDR3 length: 15; V gene: TRBV9; clone size: NA; CDR3 DNA: TGTGCCAGCAGCACTGGAGAGCGTTACACAGATACGCAGTATTTT; CDR3 protein: CASSTGERYTDTQYF
D gene: TRBD2; J gene: TRBJ2-7; CDR3 length: 15; V gene: TRBV29-1; clone size: NA; CDR3 DNA: TGCAGCGCTGTTTTAGGTAGCGGGATATCTTACGAGCAGTACTTC; CDR3 protein: CSAVLGSGISYEQYF
D gene: NA; J gene: TRBJ2-2; CDR3 length: 12; V gene: TRBV5-6; clone size: NA; CDR3 DNA: TGTGCCAGCAGCCCCCTGGCCGGGGAGCTGTTTTTT; CDR3 protein: CASSPLAGELFF
D gene: NA; J gene: TRBJ1-1; CDR3 length: 13; V gene: TRBV11-3; clone size: NA; CDR3 DNA: TGTGCCAGCAGCTTAGAGGTCGGAGATGAAGCTTTCTTT; CDR3 protein: CASSLEVGDEAFF
D gene: TRBD2; J gene: TRBJ2-5; CDR3 length: 17; V gene: TRBV19; clone size: NA; CDR3 DNA: TGTGCCAGTAGTATGTCGACTAGCGGGAGGGCCGACGAGACCCAGTACTTC; CDR3 protein: CASSMSTSGRADETQYF
D gene: NA; J gene: TRBJ2-3; CDR3 length: 13; V gene: TRBV6-5; clone size: NA; CDR3 DNA: TGTGCCAGCAAACGGGCCGACACAGATACGCAGTATTTT; CDR3 protein: CASKRADTDTQYF
D gene: NA; J gene: TRBJ2-3; CDR3 length: 12; V gene: TRBV7-2; clone size: NA; CDR3 DNA: TGTGCCAGCAGCTTCGGTAGTTCTACGCAGTATTTT; CDR3 protein: CASSFGSSTQYF
D gene: NA; J gene: TRBJ2-3; CDR3 length: 13; V gene: TRBV2; clone size: once; CDR3 DNA: TGTGCCAGCAGTGACAGTAACACAGATACGCAGTATTTT; CDR3 protein: CASSDSNTDTQYF
D gene: NA; J gene: TRBJ1-1; CDR3 length: 15; V gene: TRBV4-3; clone size: NA; CDR3 DNA: TGCGCCAGCAGCCAAGATTGGGTCCTCAACACTGAAGCTTTCTTT; CDR3 protein: CASSQDWVLNTEAFF
D gene: TRBD2; J gene: TRBJ2-1; CDR3 length: 11; V gene: TRBV10-2; clone size: NA; CDR3 DNA: TGCGCCGCGGGGGGACTTGATGAGCAGTTCTTC; CDR3 protein: CAAGGLDEQFF
D gene: NA; J gene: TRBJ2-2; CDR3 length: 16; V gene: TRBV7-6; clone size: NA; CDR3 DNA: TGTGCCAGCAGCCAACCCCAGCTTTCGGGCACCGGGGAGCTGTTTTTT; CDR3 protein: CASSQPQLSGTGELFF
D gene: TRBD2; J gene: TRBJ2-7; CDR3 length: 15; V gene: TRBV5-1; clone size: once; CDR3 DNA: TGCGCCAGCAGCCGCGGGGGAGGGAGCTCCTACGAGCAGTACTTC; CDR3 protein: CASSRGGGSSYEQYF
D gene: TRBD1; J gene: TRBJ2-7; CDR3 length: 14; V gene: TRBV27; clone size: NA; CDR3 DNA: TGTGCCAGCAGTACGACAGGGAAACCCTACGAGCAGTACTTC; CDR3 protein: CASSTTGKPYEQYF
D gene: NA; J gene: TRBJ2-3; CDR3 length: 17; V gene: TRBV5-6; clone size: NA; CDR3 DNA: TGTGCCAGCAGCTCGCGCCGGGAGGGGGCGCGAACAGATACGCAGTATTTT; CDR3 protein: CASSSRREGARTDTQYF
D gene: NA; J gene: TRBJ2-5; CDR3 length: 16; V gene: TRBV5-4; clone size: NA; CDR3 DNA: TGTGCCAGCAGCTTAGGGGCGGGTGCCCACCAAGAGACCCAGTACTTC; CDR3 protein: CASSLGAGAHQETQYF
D gene: TRBD1; J gene: TRBJ2-7; CDR3 length: 16; V gene: TRBV28; clone size: NA; CDR3 DNA: TGTGCCAGCAGTCTCCGCTTGGGACAGGGACTCCCAGGGCAGTACTTC; CDR3 protein: CASSLRLGQGLPGQYF
D gene: NA; J gene: TRBJ1-2; CDR3 length: 14; V gene: TRBV5-1; clone size: NA; CDR3 DNA: TGCGCCAGCAGCGGCCCAGGTAGAACCTATGGCTACACCTTC; CDR3 protein: CASSGPGRTYGYTF
D gene: NA; J gene: TRBJ2-1; CDR3 length: 16; V gene: TRBV9; clone size: once; CDR3 DNA: TGTGCCAGCAGCCCCGGGTCCGGGGACTCCTACAATGAGCAGTTCTTC; CDR3 protein: CASSPGSGDSYNEQFF
D gene: NA; J gene: TRBJ2-3; CDR3 length: 11; V gene: TRBV29-1; clone size: NA; CDR3 DNA: TGCAGCGTCGGGGACACTGATACGCAGTATTTT; CDR3 protein: CSVGDTDTQYF
D gene: NA; J gene: TRBJ1-1; CDR3 length: 19; V gene: TRBV5-1; clone size: NA; CDR3 DNA: TGCGCCAGCAGCTTGGTTGGGTGGGGGGCAGCGGCAGGACACGATGAAGCTTTCTTT; CDR3 protein: CASSLVGWGAAAGHDEAFF